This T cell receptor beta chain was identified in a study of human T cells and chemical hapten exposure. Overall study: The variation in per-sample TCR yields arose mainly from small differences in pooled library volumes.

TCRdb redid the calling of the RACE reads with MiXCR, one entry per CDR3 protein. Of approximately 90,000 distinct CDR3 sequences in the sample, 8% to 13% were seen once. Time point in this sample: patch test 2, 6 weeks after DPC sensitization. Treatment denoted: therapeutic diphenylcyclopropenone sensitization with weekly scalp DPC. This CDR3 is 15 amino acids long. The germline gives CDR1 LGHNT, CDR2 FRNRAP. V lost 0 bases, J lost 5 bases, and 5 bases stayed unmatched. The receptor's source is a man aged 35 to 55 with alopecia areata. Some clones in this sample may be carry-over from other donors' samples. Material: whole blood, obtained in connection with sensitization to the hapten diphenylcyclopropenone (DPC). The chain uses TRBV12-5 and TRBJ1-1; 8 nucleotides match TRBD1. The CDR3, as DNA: TGTGCTAGTGGTTTGGTAGGACAGGGAAGGACTGAAGCTTTCTTT. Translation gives CASGLVGQGRTEAFF.